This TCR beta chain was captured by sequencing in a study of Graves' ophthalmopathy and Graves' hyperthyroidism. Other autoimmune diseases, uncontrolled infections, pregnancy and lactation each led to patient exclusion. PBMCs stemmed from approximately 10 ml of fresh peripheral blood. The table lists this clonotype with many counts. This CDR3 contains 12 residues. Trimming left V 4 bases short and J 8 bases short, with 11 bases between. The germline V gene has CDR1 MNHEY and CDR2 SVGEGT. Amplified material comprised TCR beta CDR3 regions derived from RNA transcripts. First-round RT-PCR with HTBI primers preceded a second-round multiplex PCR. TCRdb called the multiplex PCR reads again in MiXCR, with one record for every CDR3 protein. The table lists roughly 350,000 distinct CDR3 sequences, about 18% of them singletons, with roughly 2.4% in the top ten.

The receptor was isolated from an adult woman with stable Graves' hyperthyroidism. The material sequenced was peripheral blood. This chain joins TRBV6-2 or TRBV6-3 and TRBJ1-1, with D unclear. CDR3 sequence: CASSSAAEEAFF. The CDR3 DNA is TGTGCCAGCAGTTCTGCTGCTGAGGAAGCTTTCTTT.